Below are 20 T cell receptor beta chains sequenced from a single sample in a study of CD8 T cells in Susac syndrome. Random hexamers served to reverse transcribe roughly 0.45 to 1 ug RNA. MiXCR, run by TCRdb on the immunoSEQ multiplex PCR reads, gives a single entry per CDR3 protein. The sample carries some 170,000 distinct CDR3 sequences, about 94% recorded once. The sequencing sample was made of CD4+ T cells from PBMCs. These receptors originate from a human donor in good health.

This chain uses TRBV9 with TRBJ2-5, with TRBD2 matching 11 bases. Trimming took 5 bases from V and 0 from J; bases not matched to a gene: 6. The germline CDR1 and CDR2 sequences are SGDLS and YYNGEE. This CDR3 comprises 16 residues. CDR3 nucleotides: TGTGCCAGCAGTACTTGGGGACTAGCGGACCAAGAGACCCAGTACTTC. Amino acids: CASSTWGLADQETQYF.

The V and J genes are TRBV6-5 and TRBJ1-2, with 8 bases fitting TRBD1. Germline V gene data show CDR1 as MNHEY and CDR2 as SVGAGI. With 2 bases clipped from V and 8 bases from J, the junction kept 10 bases outside the gene matches. This CDR3 spans 15 amino acids. The chain's CDR3 is CASSYGPTGVSGYTF. The CDR3 region has the DNA TGTGCCAGCAGTTACGGACCGACAGGGGTGTCAGGCTACACCTTC.

This chain connects TRBV29-1 to TRBJ1-4; no clear D gene. The germline gives CDR1 SQVTM, CDR2 ANQGSEA. The CDR3 contains 12 residues. The V end was cut by 0 bases, the J end by 11 bases, with 10 bases between. Written as DNA, the CDR3 is TGCAGCGTTGAAGATGACCACGTGAAACTGTTTTTT. Its protein is CSVEDDHVKLFF.

In this sample, this clonotype turned up once. This chain's CDR3 is CSVAASGSYNEQFF. The CDR3 DNA reads TGCAGCGTTGCGGCTAGCGGATCATACAATGAGCAGTTCTTC. The rearrangement links TRBV29-1 to TRBJ2-1; 7 bases map to TRBD2. Germline lookup yields CDR1 SQVTM and CDR2 ANQGSEA. With V trimmed by 4 bases and J by 4 bases, 7 bases remained unmatched. The CDR3 has 14 residues.

The DNA of the CDR3 is TGTGCCAGCCGCCCGGCAGGCTGGAACACTGAAGCTTTCTTT. It specifies CASRPAGWNTEAFF. The chain carries TRBV6-1 and TRBJ1-1; no clear D gene. This CDR3 comprises 14 residues. Trimming took off 8 bases at V and 1 base at J, with 14 bases between the two ends. The V gene's germline CDR1 is MNHNS and CDR2 SASEGT.

The chain joins TRBV29-1 to TRBJ2-5; D uncertain. The CDR3 loop spans 13 amino acids. CDR1 is SQVTM and CDR2 is ANQGSEA in the germline V gene. Trimming shortened V by 6 bases and J by 1 base, and 12 bases separated the two germline ends. The DNA of the CDR3 is TGCAGCGTACTCCCTCGGGCCCAAGAGACCCAGTACTTC. Its protein is CSVLPRAQETQYF. The full variable domain, in which reference TRBV29-1 and TRBJ2-5 provide the parts outside the CDR3, is SAVISQKPSRDICQRGTSLTIQCQVDSQVTMMFWYRQQPGQSLTLIATANQGSEATYESGFVIDKFPISRPNLTFSTLTVSNMSPEDSSIYLCSVLPRAQETQYFGPGTRLLVL.

As DNA, the CDR3 is TGCAGCGTTGTTGGTTGGACAGGGGGCACTGAAGCTTTCTTT. It encodes CSVVGWTGGTEAFF. This chain uses TRBV29-1 with TRBJ1-1; 10 bases are a match to TRBD1. V lost 4 bases and J lost 4; bases outside the gene matches: 6. The germline V gene has CDR1 SQVTM and CDR2 ANQGSEA. The CDR3 consists of 14 residues.

This sequence joins TRBV29-1 and TRBJ2-7; D is possibly TRBD2 (5 bases). This CDR3 region has 11 residues. Germline values: CDR1 SQVTM, CDR2 ANQGSEA. The V end was cut by 4 bases, the J end by 6 bases, with 10 bases between. CDR3 nucleotides: TGCAGCGTTGCCGGGATTTTCGAGCAGTACTTC. As protein: CSVAGIFEQYF.

This chain links TRBV7-3 with TRBJ2-1, with TRBD1 identical over 7 bases. Per the germline V gene, CDR1 is SGHTA and CDR2 is FQGTGA. The CDR3 runs to 16 residues. Unmatched junction bases numbered 6, after V lost 4 bases and J lost 0 bases. The CDR3 sequence is CASSYTGVSSYNEQFF. CDR3 DNA: TGTGCCAGCAGCTACACAGGGGTTAGCTCCTACAATGAGCAGTTCTTC. Drawing the rest from reference TRBV7-3 and TRBJ2-1, the complete variable domain is GAGVSQTPSNKVTEKGKYVELRCDPISGHTALYWYRQSLGQGPEFLIYFQGTGAADDSGLPNDRFFAVRPEGSVSTLKIQRTERGDSAVYLCASSYTGVSSYNEQFFGPGTRLTVL.

The count of this clonotype is one. V usage is TRBV3-1 and J usage is TRBJ2-7; D not resolved. CDR1 is LGHDT and CDR2 is YNNKEL in the germline V gene (reference sequence). Trimming shortened V by 4 bases and J by 0 bases, and 13 bases separated the two germline ends. The CDR3 loop spans 15 amino acids. The CDR3 coding sequence is TGTGCCAGCAGCCGTAGTCAGATAAGCTCCTACGAGCAGTACTTC. Translating gives CASSRSQISSYEQYF.

The V and J genes are TRBV30 and TRBJ2-2, with D uncertain. V was trimmed by 3 bases and J by 0 bases, leaving 11 bases between them. The germline V gene has CDR1 GTSNPN and CDR2 SVGIG (reference sequence). This CDR3 has 15 amino acids. This chain's CDR3 is CAWRKVFANTGELFF. The CDR3 DNA follows: TGTGCCTGGAGAAAGGTATTCGCGAACACCGGGGAGCTGTTTTTT.

The V and J genes are TRBV3-1 and TRBJ2-5; the D is unclear. The CDR3 covers 12 residues. Trimming left V 0 bases short and J 9 bases short, with 8 bases between. Germline-derived CDR1 and CDR2 are LGHDT and YNNKEL (reference sequence). The CDR3 DNA is TGTGCCAGCAGCCAAGATTTGAAGGCCCAGTACTTC. Amino acids: CASSQDLKAQYF.

This clonotype was seen more than once but under ten times. This chain uses TRBV7-2 with TRBJ2-3; D not resolved. This CDR3 is 12 amino acids long. Trimming pared 4 bases from V and 0 bases from J, leaving 2 bases between. CDR1 is SGHTA, CDR2 FQGNSA, per germline. The CDR3 region is CASSSSTDTQYF. Here the CDR3 DNA reads TGTGCCAGCAGCTCTAGCACAGATACGCAGTATTTT.

This clonotype was recorded once. The chain uses TRBV7-2 and TRBJ1-2; D not resolved. Looked up from germline, CDR1 is SGHTA and CDR2 is FQGNSA. This CDR3 is built from 15 residues. V was clipped by 2 bases and J by 4 bases, with 14 bases between them. The CDR3 DNA reads as TGTGCCAGCAGCTTATATGGAGACCCGCGCTATGGCTACACCTTC. This codes for CASSLYGDPRYGYTF.

The rearrangement joins TRBV11-2 to TRBJ1-1; 7 bases agree with TRBD1. Looked up from germline, CDR1 is SGHAT and CDR2 is FQNNGV. The V gene end was trimmed by 5 bases and the J gene end by 7 bases; junction bases not matched to a gene: 4. This CDR3 is built from 12 residues. This CDR3 is CASSNYRGEAFF. The CDR3 region has the DNA TGTGCCAGCAGCAACTACAGGGGTGAAGCTTTCTTT.

The gene calls are TRBV10-3 and TRBJ2-5; TRBD2 matches 8 bases. V lost 8 bases and J lost 2; bases outside the gene matches: 10. CDR3 size: 15 residues. CDR1 ENHRY and CDR2 SYGVKD come from the germline V gene. The CDR3 nucleotides read TGTGCCATCCGCAGCGGGGGCGCCGGGCAAGAGACCCAGTACTTC. Residues: CAIRSGGAGQETQYF.

The chain has TRBV20-1 and TRBJ1-2, with D possibly TRBD1 on 6 matching bases. CDR3 size: 12 residues. From germline, CDR1 is DFQATT and CDR2 SNEGSKA (reference sequence). V shed 5 bases and J shed 6 bases, with 13 bases lying between them. CDR3 amino acids: CSAGSPGDGYTF. The CDR3 DNA sequence: TGCAGTGCTGGTTCCCCAGGGGATGGCTACACCTTC.

This chain joins TRBV11-2 and TRBJ1-1, with D tentatively TRBD1 (5 bases). The V gene lost 3 bases and the J gene lost 0 bases, with 14 bases spanning the gap. CDR3 length equals 16 residues. Germline V gene lookup returns CDR1 SGHAT and CDR2 FQNNGV. The CDR3 region is CASSLGPDRMNTEAFF. The CDR3, as DNA: TGTGCCAGCAGCTTGGGACCAGACAGAATGAACACTGAAGCTTTCTTT. Using reference TRBV11-2 and TRBJ1-1 for the parts outside the CDR3, the full variable domain is EAGVAQSPRYKIIEKRQSVAFWCNPISGHATLYWYQQILGQGPKLLIQFQNNGVVDDSQLPKDRFSAERLKGVDSTLKIQPAKLEDSAVYLCASSLGPDRMNTEAFFGQGTRLTVV.

This chain uses TRBV19 with TRBJ1-1; D gene uncertain. V was shortened by 4 bases and J by 1 base, with 10 bases between the two germline ends. CDR3 size: 14 residues. Germline V gives CDR1 LNHDA, CDR2 SQIVND (reference sequence). The CDR3 region is CASSKPAWNTEAFF. In nucleotides, the CDR3 is TGTGCCAGTAGTAAGCCAGCCTGGAACACTGAAGCTTTCTTT.

The gene calls are TRBV2 and TRBJ2-3; TRBD1 aligns across 7 bases. This CDR3 is 15 amino acids long. Per the germline V gene, CDR1 is SNHLY and CDR2 is FYNNEI. V dropped 4 bases and J dropped 2; count of bases not matched to a gene: 6. CDR3 nucleotide sequence: TGTGCCAGCAGTGTCAGACAGGGAAACACAGATACGCAGTATTTT. As protein: CASSVRQGNTDTQYF. Based on the CDR3 plus reference TRBV2 and TRBJ2-3, the full variable domain is EPEVTQTPSHQVTQMGQEVILRCVPISNHLYFYWYRQILGQKVEFLVSFYNNEISEKSEIFDDQFSVERPDGSNFTLKIRSTKLEDSAMYFCASSVRQGNTDTQYFGPGTRLTVL.